These 8 T cell receptor beta chains were sequenced from one sample in a study of response to subunit inactivated influenza vaccine. In TCRdb, the RT-PCR reads were re-called with MiXCR into one record per CDR3 protein. Of under 550,000 distinct CDR3 sequences listed, about 7.2% were seen once; the top ten hold under 15%. The sequences come from PBMCs from blood, collected less than 30 months after vaccination. Every receptor here comes from a man between 50 and 75 years old who received an inactivated influenza vaccine.

This chain joins TRBV19 and TRBJ2-1; TRBD2 might be the D (6 bases). CDR1 LNHDA and CDR2 SQIVND come from the germline V gene (reference sequence). The V and J ends lost 4 bases and 15 bases respectively, with 19 bases between them. The CDR3 has 13 residues. The CDR3 coding sequence is TGTGCCAGTAGTAGCTATCCGCGGGACTTGGGGTTCTTC. It codes for CASSSYPRDLGFF.

The rearrangement uses TRBV15 and TRBJ2-2; 12 nucleotides line up with TRBD2. From germline, CDR1 is LNHNV and CDR2 YYDKDF (reference sequence). The CDR3 contains 22 residues. Unmatched junction bases numbered 18, after V lost 0 bases and J lost 4 bases. The CDR3: CATSRDPYPSGGALHSTGELFF. In DNA form, the CDR3 reads TGTGCCACCAGCAGAGATCCTTATCCTAGCGGGGGGGCTCTACATTCCACCGGGGAGCTGTTTTTT.

In its sample, this clonotype was seen a few times. The V call is TRBV24-1, the J call TRBJ2-5; D is uncertain. Trimming shortened V by 10 bases and J by 4 bases, and 21 bases separated the two germline ends. The CDR3 has 15 amino acids. CDR1 KGHDR and CDR2 SFDVKD come from the germline V gene. In DNA form, the CDR3 reads TGTGCCACAGGATCGGGTATCGCCTCAAGAGAGACCCAGTACTTC. This sequence encodes CATGSGIASRETQYF.

This clonotype was seen only a few times. J is TRBJ2-7 and V is TRBV20-1; D uncertain. V was cut by 3 bases and J by 7 bases, with 13 bases left in between. The CDR3 runs 12 residues. Per the germline V gene, CDR1 is DFQATT and CDR2 is SNEGSKA (reference sequence). CDR3 amino acids: CSARESGQEQYF. The CDR3 DNA reads as TGCAGTGCTAGGGAAAGTGGTCAGGAGCAGTACTTC.

V and J are TRBV5-5 and TRBJ1-4; D uncertain. This CDR3 contains 14 residues. V lost 6 bases and J lost 5, with 14 bases in between. Germline lookup yields CDR1 SGHKS and CDR2 YYEKEE (reference sequence). The CDR3 coding sequence is TGTGCCAGCACCGCGACCGGGGAAAATGAAAAACTGTTTTTT. Translation gives CASTATGENEKLFF.

The sample holds many counts of this clonotype. This sequence joins TRBV5-1 and TRBJ2-1; a weak D match, TRBD2 (7 bases). This CDR3 spans 16 amino acids. Trimming pared 0 bases from V and 3 bases from J, leaving 13 bases between. CDR1 and CDR2 (germline): SGHRS, YFSETQ. The CDR3 sequence: CASSLARGANYNEQFF. Written as DNA, the CDR3 is TGCGCCAGCAGCTTGGCTCGGGGGGCGAACTACAATGAGCAGTTCTTC.

This clonotype was counted ten times or more. The gene calls are TRBV29-1 and TRBJ1-4, with a weak D call TRBD1 (6 bases). Trimming pared 8 bases from V and 4 bases from J, leaving 14 bases between. CDR3 length: 13 amino acids. Germline-derived CDR1 and CDR2 are SQVTM and ANQGSEA. Here the CDR3 reads CSFRTASNEKLFF. CDR3 DNA sequence: TGCAGCTTCCGGACAGCGAGTAATGAAAAACTGTTTTTT.

This clonotype was detected ten times or more. V usage is TRBV9 and J usage is TRBJ2-3; D is unresolved. Germline CDR1 is SGDLS and CDR2 is YYNGEE. The length of the CDR3 is 12 residues. Trimming cost V 0 bases and J 6 bases, with 5 bases left between them. This CDR3 reads CASSVVGDTQYF. The CDR3 coding sequence is TGTGCCAGCAGCGTAGTAGGGGATACGCAGTATTTT.